This TCR beta chain was retrieved from a study of T cells in localized non-small cell lung cancer. Germline V gives CDR1 SGDLS, CDR2 YYNGEE. The CDR3 is 16 amino acids. V was clipped by 0 bases and J by 8 bases, with 17 bases between them. Clones were sequenced by immunoSEQ multiplex PCR, and TCRdb holds only the in-frame ones, with some missing. Among 70,000 to 75,000 clones listed, approximately 84% were seen once. This clone came up a few times. The V call is TRBV9, the J call TRBJ2-2; D remains ambiguous. This TCR was recovered from a female donor at least 60 years old with stage I lung adenocarcinoma. This sample comprised peripheral blood, obtained before any cancer treatment. This chain's CDR3 is CASSVVVSGRSGELFF. In DNA form, the CDR3 reads TGTGCCAGCAGCGTAGTAGTTTCCGGGCGCTCGGGGGAGCTGTTTTTT.